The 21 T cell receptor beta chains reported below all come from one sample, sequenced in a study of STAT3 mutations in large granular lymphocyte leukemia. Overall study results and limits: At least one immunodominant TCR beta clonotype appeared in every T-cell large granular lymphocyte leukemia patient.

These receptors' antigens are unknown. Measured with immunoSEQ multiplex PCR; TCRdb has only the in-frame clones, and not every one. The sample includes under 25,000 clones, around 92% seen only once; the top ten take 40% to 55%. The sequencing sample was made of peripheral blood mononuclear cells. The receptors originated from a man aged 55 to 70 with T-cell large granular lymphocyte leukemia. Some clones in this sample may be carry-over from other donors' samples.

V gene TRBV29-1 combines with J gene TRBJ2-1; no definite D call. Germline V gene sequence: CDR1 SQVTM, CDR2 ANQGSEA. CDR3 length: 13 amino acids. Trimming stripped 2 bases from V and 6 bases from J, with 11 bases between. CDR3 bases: TGCAGCGTTGAACCTAGGGTAGTCAATGAGCAGTTCTTC. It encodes CSVEPRVVNEQFF.

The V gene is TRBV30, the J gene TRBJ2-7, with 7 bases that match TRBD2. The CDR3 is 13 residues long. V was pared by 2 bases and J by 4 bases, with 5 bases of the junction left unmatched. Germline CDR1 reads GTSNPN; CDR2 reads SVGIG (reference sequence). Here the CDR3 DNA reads TGTGCCTGGAGTTTCGGGAGGTTTTACGAGCAGTACTTC. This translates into CAWSFGRFYEQYF. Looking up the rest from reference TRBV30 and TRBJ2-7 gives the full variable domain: SQTIHQWPATLVQPVGSPLSLECTVEGTSNPNLYWYRQAAGRGLQLLFYSVGIGQISSEVPQNLSASRPQDRQFILSSKKLLLSDSGFYLCAWSFGRFYEQYFGPGTRLTVT.

CDR3: CASGLGNEKLFF. In nucleotides, the CDR3 is TGTGCTAGTGGTTTGGGCAATGAAAAACTGTTTTTT. This sequence joins TRBV12-5 and TRBJ1-4; unclear D gene. The V gene's germline CDR1 is LGHNT and CDR2 FRNRAP. The length of the CDR3 is 12 residues. Deletions cut 1 base from V and 5 bases from J, with 2 bases between.

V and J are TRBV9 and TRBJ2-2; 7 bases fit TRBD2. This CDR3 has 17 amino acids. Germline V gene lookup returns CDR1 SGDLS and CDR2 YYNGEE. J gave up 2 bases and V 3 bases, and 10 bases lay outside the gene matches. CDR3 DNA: TGTGCCAGCAGCGCCCGGGGGGTGGGGACCAACACCGGGGAGCTGTTTTTT. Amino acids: CASSARGVGTNTGELFF.

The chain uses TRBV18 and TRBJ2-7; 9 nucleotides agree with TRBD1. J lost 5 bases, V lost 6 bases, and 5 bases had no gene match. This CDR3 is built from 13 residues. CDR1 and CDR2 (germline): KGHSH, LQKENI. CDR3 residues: CASSDTGGHEQYF. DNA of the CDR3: TGTGCCAGCTCGGACACAGGGGGCCACGAGCAGTACTTC.

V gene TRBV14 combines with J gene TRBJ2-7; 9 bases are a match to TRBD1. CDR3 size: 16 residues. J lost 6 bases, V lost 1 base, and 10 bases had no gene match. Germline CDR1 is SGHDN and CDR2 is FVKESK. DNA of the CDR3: TGTGCCAGCAGCCAAGGGTTAGGGACAGGGTGGTCCGAGCAGTACTTC. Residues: CASSQGLGTGWSEQYF.

CDR3 residues: CASSLSDREGYNSPLHF. DNA for the CDR3: TGTGCCAGCAGCCTTTCGGACAGGGAAGGCTATAATTCACCCCTCCACTTT. The chain combines TRBV5-8 with TRBJ1-6, with 8 bases that match TRBD1. There are 17 residues in the CDR3. Germline CDR1 and CDR2: SGHTS and YDEGEE. With V trimmed by 4 bases and J by 3 bases, 9 bases remained unmatched.

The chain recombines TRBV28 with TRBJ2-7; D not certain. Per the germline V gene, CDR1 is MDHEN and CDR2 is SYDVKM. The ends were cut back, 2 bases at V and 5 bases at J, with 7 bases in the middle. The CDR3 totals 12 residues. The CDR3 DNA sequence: TGTGCCAGCAGTTTACTACAAAACGAGCAGTACTTC. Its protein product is CASSLLQNEQYF.

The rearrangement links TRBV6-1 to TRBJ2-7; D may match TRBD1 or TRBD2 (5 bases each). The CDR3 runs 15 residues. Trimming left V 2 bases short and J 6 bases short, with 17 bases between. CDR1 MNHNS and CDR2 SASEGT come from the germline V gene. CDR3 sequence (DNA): TGTGCCAGCAGTGAATTTTCGGCCGGGACCTCCGAGCAGTACTTC. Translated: CASSEFSAGTSEQYF.

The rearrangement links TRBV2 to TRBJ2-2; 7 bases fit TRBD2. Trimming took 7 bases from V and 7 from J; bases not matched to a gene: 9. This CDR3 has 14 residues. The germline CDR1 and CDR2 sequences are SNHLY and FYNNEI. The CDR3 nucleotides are TGTGCCAGCACCTCGACTAGCCGCATCGGGGAGCTGTTTTTT. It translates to CASTSTSRIGELFF.

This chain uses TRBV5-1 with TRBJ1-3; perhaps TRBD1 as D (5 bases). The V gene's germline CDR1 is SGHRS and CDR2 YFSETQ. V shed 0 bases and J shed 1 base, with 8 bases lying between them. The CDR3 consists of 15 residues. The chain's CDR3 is CASSLGGGSGNTIYF. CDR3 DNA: TGCGCCAGCAGCTTGGGTGGGGGATCTGGAAACACCATATATTTT.

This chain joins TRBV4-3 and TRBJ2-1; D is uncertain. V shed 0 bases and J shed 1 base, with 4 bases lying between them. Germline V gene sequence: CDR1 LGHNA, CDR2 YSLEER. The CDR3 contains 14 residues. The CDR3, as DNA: TGCGCCAGCAGCCAAGACAGGTCCTACAATGAGCAGTTCTTC. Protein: CASSQDRSYNEQFF.

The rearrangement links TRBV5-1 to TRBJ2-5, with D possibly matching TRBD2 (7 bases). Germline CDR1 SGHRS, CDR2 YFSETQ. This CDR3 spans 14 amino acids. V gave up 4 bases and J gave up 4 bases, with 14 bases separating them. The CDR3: CASSTEGGGETQYF. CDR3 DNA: TGCGCCAGCAGCACCGAAGGGGGGGGAGAGACCCAGTACTTC.

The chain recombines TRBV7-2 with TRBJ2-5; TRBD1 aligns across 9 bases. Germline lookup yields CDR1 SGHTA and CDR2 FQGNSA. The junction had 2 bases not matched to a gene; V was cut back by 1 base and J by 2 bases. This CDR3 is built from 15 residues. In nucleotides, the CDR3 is TGTGCCAGCAGCTTAGGGGGACAGGGTCAAGAGACCCAGTACTTC. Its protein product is CASSLGGQGQETQYF.

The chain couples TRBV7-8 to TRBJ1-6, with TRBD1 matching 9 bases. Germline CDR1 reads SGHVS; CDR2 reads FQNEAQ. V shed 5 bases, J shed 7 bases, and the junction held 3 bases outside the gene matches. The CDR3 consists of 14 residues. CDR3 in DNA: TGTGCCAGCAGCCCTGGACAGGGGAATTCACCCCTCCACTTT. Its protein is CASSPGQGNSPLHF. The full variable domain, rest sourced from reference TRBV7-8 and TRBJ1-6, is GAGVSQSPRYKVAKRGQDVALRCDPISGHVSLFWYQQALGQGPEFLTYFQNEAQLDKSGLPSDRFFAERPEGSVSTLKIQRTQQEDSAVYLCASSPGQGNSPLHFGNGTRLTVT.

The CDR3 DNA reads as TGTGCCACCAGCAGTAACCGACAGGGGAAAGGCTACACCTTC. Amino acids: CATSSNRQGKGYTF. The chain combines TRBV15 with TRBJ1-2; TRBD1 aligns across 8 bases. This CDR3 region has 14 residues. V shed 3 bases, J shed 8 bases, and the junction held 8 bases outside the gene matches. Germline V gene sequence: CDR1 LNHNV, CDR2 YYDKDF (reference sequence). Supplemented by reference TRBV15 and TRBJ1-2, the full variable domain reads DAMVIQNPRYQVTQFGKPVTLSCSQTLNHNVMYWYQQKSSQAPKLLFHYYDKDFNNEADTPDNFQSRRPNTSFCFLDIRSPGLGDTAMYLCATSSNRQGKGYTFGSGTRLTVV.

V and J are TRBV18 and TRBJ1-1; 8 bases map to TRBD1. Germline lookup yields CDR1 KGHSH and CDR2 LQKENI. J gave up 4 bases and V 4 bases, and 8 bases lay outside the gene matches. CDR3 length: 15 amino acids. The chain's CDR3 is CASSLRQGAPTEAFF. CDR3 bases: TGTGCCAGCTCACTTCGCCAGGGGGCGCCCACTGAAGCTTTCTTT.

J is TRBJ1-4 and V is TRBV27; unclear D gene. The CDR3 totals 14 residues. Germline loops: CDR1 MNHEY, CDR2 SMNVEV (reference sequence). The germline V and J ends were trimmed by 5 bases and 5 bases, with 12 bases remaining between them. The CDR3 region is CASSINGRNEKLFF. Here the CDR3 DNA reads TGTGCCAGCAGTATTAACGGGAGAAATGAAAAACTGTTTTTT.

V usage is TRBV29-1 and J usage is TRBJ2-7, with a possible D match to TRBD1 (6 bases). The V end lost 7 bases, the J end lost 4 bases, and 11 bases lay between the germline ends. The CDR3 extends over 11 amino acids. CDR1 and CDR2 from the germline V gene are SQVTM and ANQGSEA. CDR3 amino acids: CSASRGYEQYF. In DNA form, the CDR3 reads TGCAGCGCCTCGAGGGGGTACGAGCAGTACTTC.

The CDR3 nucleotides read TGTGCCAGCAGCCCGTACGGCGGGGAGCTGTTTTTT. Its protein is CASSPYGGELFF. V usage is TRBV7-3 and J usage is TRBJ2-2; D is undetermined. CDR1 SGHTA and CDR2 FQGTGA come from the germline V gene. The CDR3 is made up of 12 amino acids. Trimming removed 5 bases from V and 7 bases from J, with 8 bases in between.

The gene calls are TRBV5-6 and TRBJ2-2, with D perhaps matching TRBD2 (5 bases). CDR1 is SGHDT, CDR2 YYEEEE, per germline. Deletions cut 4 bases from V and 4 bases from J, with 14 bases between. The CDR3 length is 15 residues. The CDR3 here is CASSLGRRVTGELFF. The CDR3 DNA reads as TGTGCCAGCAGCCTTGGACGGCGGGTCACCGGGGAGCTGTTTTTT.